The rows below give T cell receptor beta chains drawn from one sample of a study of shared clonotypes between healthy human individuals. This table comes from immunoSEQ multiplex PCR, and its TCRdb copy is limited to in-frame clones, with some not included. This table has hundreds of thousands of clones, roughly three quarters appearing once. Sample: PBMCs. The source is a woman aged 40 to 55 in good health. Some clones in this sample may be carry-over from other donors' samples. The CDR3 runs from the conserved cysteine through the conserved F or W. Fields, in order: clone size, V gene, J gene, D gene, CDR3 DNA, CDR3 protein. A D gene is named only where the DNA matches it firmly. Part of the rows lack a size; the others show once, few, many or a class for expanded clones.

>-|TRBV28|TRBJ1-2|TRBD1
TGTGCCAGCCGACGGGCGGGACAGGGGGCCGAAGGCTACACCTTC
CASRRAGQGAEGYTF
>-|TRBV5-4|TRBJ1-1|-
TGTGCCAGCAGCTTGGATGGCGGGGGTACTGAAGCTTTCTTT
CASSLDGGGTEAFF
>-|TRBV18|TRBJ2-7|-
TGTGCCAGCTCGCCGGGACGGACTATCTACGAGCAGTACTTC
CASSPGRTIYEQYF
>-|TRBV5-6|TRBJ2-5|-
TGTGCCAGCAGCTTGAGACTCCAAGAGACCCAGTACTTC
CASSLRLQETQYF
>-|TRBV10-3|TRBJ1-2|-
TGTGCCATCAGTGCACCCCGGACCGCACGAAACTTCGGCTACACCTTC
CAISAPRTARNFGYTF
>-|TRBV19|TRBJ1-5|-
TGTGCCACCAACCTAGGTGGGGGAAACAATCAGCCCCAGCATTTT
CATNLGGGNNQPQHF
>-|TRBV30|TRBJ2-7|-
TGTGCCTGGAACCGGCCAGATTGGACCTACGAGCAGTACTTC
CAWNRPDWTYEQYF
>-|TRBV27|TRBJ1-1|-
TGTGCCAGCAGTTTAAGGAAGGGGAGAGCTTTCTTT
CASSLRKGRAFF
>-|TRBV5-4|TRBJ1-1|-
TGTGCCAGCAGCTTGAGGTCGAACACTGAAGCTTTCTTT
CASSLRSNTEAFF
>-|TRBV6-1|TRBJ2-5|-
TGTGCCAGCAGTGTGACGGGAGAAGAGACCCAGTACTTC
CASSVTGEETQYF
>-|TRBV11-2|TRBJ1-1|-
TGTGCCAGCAGCCCTGACATGAACACTGAAGCTTTCTTT
CASSPDMNTEAFF
>-|TRBV5-6|TRBJ1-2|-
TGTGCCAGCAGCTTGGTAGGGCAGAAACGAAACTATGGCTACACCTTC
CASSLVGQKRNYGYTF
>-|TRBV30|TRBJ2-1|-
TGTGCCTGGAGTAAGAGGGGATGGGATGAGCAGTTCTTC
CAWSKRGWDEQFF
>-|TRBV2|TRBJ2-1|TRBD2
TGTGCCAGCAGGGCCGAACTAGCGGGAGGCGATGAGCAGTTCTTC
CASRAELAGGDEQFF
>-|TRBV5-4|TRBJ2-1|-
TGTGCCAGCAGCGCCCTCCTGGAGGGGAGGTACAATGAGCAGTTCTTC
CASSALLEGRYNEQFF
>-|TRBV7-2|TRBJ2-3|-
TGTGCCAGCAGCCCGGCCGCCCGGGATACGCAGTATTTT
CASSPAARDTQYF
>-|TRBV10-2|TRBJ1-5|-
TGCGCCAGCAGTGAAGCGGTGAGGAGCTCACGGGGCAATCAGCCCCAGCATTTT
CASSEAVRSSRGNQPQHF
>-|TRBV18|TRBJ1-1|-
TGTGCCAGCTCACCACGGGAGAGTGAAGCTTTCTTT
CASSPRESEAFF
>once|TRBV30|TRBJ2-3|-
TGTGCCTGGAGTGTAGCAGGCACAGATACGCAGTATTTT
CAWSVAGTDTQYF
>-|TRBV6-1|TRBJ2-2|-
TGTGCCAGCAGTGAAGGTACCTTTCGGGGGACCGGGGAGCTGTTTTTT
CASSEGTFRGTGELFF
>-|TRBV19|TRBJ2-7|-
TGTGCCAGTAGTTCCGCAGTCAAGCAGTACTTC
CASSSAVKQYF
>-|TRBV28|TRBJ2-1|-
TGTGCCAGCGAAGAGGGTTCCTACAATGAGCAGTTCTTC
CASEEGSYNEQFF
>-|TRBV7-3|TRBJ2-1|-
TGTGCCAGCAGCTTAAGTACCTTAAGCTCCTACAATGAGCAGTTCTTC
CASSLSTLSSYNEQFF
>many|TRBV18|TRBJ1-3|TRBD1
TGTGCCAGCTCACCGAGGACAGGGGAGAGGACTGGAAACACCATATATTTT
CASSPRTGERTGNTIYF